This T cell receptor beta chain was captured by sequencing in a study of blood T cell repertoires in COVID-19. For the study at large: T cells, B-cell-depleted T cells, or PBMCs provided the cDNA or gDNA that served as material.

In germline, CDR1 is LGHNT, CDR2 FRNRAP. CDR3 length: 15 amino acids. The V and J ends lost 3 bases and 0 bases respectively, with 6 bases between them. This clone occurred once. Libraries were prepared by immunoSEQ multiplex PCR; TCRdb keeps only in-frame clonotypes and omits some of them. The table records roughly 500,000 clones, roughly nine tenths of them present only once. The chain uses TRBV12-5 and TRBJ1-6; D gene unclear. Specimen: peripheral blood. The TCR originated in a young man with COVID-19, enrolled during active disease. The CDR3 DNA reads TGTGCTAGTGGTTTTGAGAGCTCCTATAATTCACCCCTCCACTTT. Residues: CASGFESSYNSPLHF.